This T cell receptor (beta chain) originates from a study of CD8 T cells in ankylosing spondylitis. TCRdb recomputed calls from the 5' RACE reads with MiXCR, one row per CDR3 protein. Of about 800,000 distinct CDR3 sequences in the sample, about 11% were seen once. This CDR3 contains 16 residues. Looked up from germline, CDR1 is LGHDT and CDR2 is YNNKEL (reference sequence). J was trimmed by 0 bases and V by 4 bases; bases with no gene match: 7. Study observations and caveats: Ankylosing spondylitis blood appeared to carry a characteristic TCR beta motif of roughly eight highly homologous variants.

As for this clonotype: Antigen specificity is unknown.

The V and J genes are TRBV3-1 and TRBJ2-5; 8 positions match TRBD2. Input material: blood, either unsorted or a sorted T cell fraction (not recorded which). This clonotype was obtained from a male donor with ankylosing spondylitis. CDR3 bases: TGTGCCAGCAGCCCCTGGGGTAGCGGGGACCAAGAGACCCAGTACTTC. It codes for CASSPWGSGDQETQYF.